This T cell receptor (beta chain) was identified in a study of blood T cell repertoires in COVID-19. As for the study in general: Samples of COVID-19 (acute and convalescent) were obtained from the United States, Italy and Spain. From T cells, B-cell-depleted T cells, or PBMCs came the material, which was cDNA or gDNA.

Method: immunoSEQ multiplex PCR; TCRdb's copy keeps in-frame clones and lacks some. The repertoire holds about 74,000 clones, with about four fifths as singletons. This clone was observed a handful of times. The CDR3 has 14 residues. The germline V gene encodes CDR1 SEHNR and CDR2 FQNEAQ (reference sequence). Trimming stripped 1 base from V and 1 base from J, with 7 bases between. V and J are TRBV7-9 and TRBJ1-1; no definite D call. Sample: peripheral blood. This receptor was obtained from a human donor in a cohort sampled during active COVID-19. The CDR3: CASSLDQRNTEAFF. The CDR3, as DNA: TGTGCCAGCAGCTTAGATCAGCGGAACACTGAAGCTTTCTTT.